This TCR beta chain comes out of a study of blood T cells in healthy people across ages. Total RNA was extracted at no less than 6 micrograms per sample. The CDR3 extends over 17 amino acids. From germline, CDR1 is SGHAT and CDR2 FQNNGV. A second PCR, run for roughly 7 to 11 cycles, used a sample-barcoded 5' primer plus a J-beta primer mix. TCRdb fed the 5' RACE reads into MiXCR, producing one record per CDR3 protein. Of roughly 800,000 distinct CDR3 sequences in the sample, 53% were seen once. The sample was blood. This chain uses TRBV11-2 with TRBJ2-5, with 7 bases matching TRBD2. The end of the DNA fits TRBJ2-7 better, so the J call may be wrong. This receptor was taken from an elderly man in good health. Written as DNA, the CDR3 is TGTGCCAGCAGCAGGGGACCTCCTACGGGGGGCTCCTACGAGCAGTACTTC. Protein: CASSRGPPTGGSYEQYF.